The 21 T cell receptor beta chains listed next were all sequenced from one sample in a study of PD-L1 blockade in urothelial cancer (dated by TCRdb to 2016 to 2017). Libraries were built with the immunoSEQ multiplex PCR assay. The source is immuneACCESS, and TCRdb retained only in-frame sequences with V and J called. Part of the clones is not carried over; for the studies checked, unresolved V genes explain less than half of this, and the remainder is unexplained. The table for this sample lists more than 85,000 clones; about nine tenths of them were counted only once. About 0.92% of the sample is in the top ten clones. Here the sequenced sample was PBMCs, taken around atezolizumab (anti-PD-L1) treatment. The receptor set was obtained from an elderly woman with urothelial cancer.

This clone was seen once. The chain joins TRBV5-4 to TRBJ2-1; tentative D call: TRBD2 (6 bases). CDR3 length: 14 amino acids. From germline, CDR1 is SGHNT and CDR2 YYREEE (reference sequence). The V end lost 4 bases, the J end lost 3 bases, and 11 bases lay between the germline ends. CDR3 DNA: TGTGCCAGCAGCCCCGGACTAATCTACAATGAGCAGTTCTTC. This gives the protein CASSPGLIYNEQFF.

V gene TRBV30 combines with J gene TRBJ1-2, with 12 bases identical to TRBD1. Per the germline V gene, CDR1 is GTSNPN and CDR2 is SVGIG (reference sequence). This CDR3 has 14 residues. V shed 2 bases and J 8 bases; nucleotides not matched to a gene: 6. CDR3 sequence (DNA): TGTGCCTGGAGTATTTCCGGGACAGGGGGCGGCTACACCTTC. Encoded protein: CAWSISGTGGGYTF.

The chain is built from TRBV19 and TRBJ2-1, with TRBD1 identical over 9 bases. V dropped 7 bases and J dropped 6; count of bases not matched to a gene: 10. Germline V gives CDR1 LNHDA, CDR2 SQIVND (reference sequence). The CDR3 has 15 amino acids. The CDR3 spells CASKTGTGLINEQFF. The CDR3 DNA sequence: TGTGCCAGTAAGACCGGGACAGGGTTAATCAATGAGCAGTTCTTC.

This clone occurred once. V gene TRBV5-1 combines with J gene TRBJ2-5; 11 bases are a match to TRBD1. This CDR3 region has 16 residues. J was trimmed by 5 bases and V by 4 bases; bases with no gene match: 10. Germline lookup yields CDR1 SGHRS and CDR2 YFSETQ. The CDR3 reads CASSLGQGASLETQYF. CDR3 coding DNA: TGCGCCAGCAGCCTAGGACAGGGGGCGTCTTTGGAGACCCAGTACTTC.

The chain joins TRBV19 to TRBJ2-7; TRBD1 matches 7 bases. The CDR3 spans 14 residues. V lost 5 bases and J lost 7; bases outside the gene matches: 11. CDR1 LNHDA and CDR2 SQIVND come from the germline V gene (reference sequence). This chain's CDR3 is CASSSGTASTEQYF. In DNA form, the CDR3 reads TGTGCCAGTAGTTCCGGGACAGCCTCTACGGAGCAGTACTTC.

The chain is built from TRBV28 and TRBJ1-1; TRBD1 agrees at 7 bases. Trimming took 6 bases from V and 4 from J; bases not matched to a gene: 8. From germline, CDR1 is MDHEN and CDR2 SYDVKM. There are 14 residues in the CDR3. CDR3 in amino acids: CASRTTGLRTEAFF. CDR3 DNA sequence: TGTGCCAGCAGAACGACAGGGTTGCGCACTGAAGCTTTCTTT.

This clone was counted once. The CDR3 DNA sequence: TGTGCCAGCAGTTTAAGGAGTAGGGGTTTGCAAGAGACCCAGTACTTC. Translated: CASSLRSRGLQETQYF. V usage is TRBV27 and J usage is TRBJ2-5, with a weak D call TRBD1 (5 bases). Trimming left V 2 bases short and J 2 bases short, with 15 bases between. Germline loops: CDR1 MNHEY, CDR2 SMNVEV (reference sequence). The CDR3 sequence is 16 residues long.

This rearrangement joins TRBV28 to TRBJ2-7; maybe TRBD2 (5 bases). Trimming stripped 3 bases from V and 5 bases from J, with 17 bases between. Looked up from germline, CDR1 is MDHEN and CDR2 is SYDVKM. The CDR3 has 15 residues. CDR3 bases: TGTGCCAGCAGTTTGGACTCCCGGTTCGGGGACGAGCAGTACTTC. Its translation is CASSLDSRFGDEQYF.

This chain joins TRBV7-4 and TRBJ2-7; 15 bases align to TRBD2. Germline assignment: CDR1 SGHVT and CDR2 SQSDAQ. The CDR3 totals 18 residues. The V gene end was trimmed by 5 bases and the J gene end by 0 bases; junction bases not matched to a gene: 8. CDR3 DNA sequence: TGTGCCAGCAGCAGAGGACTAGCGGGAGGGATGAGCTCCTACGAGCAGTACTTC. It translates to CASSRGLAGGMSSYEQYF.

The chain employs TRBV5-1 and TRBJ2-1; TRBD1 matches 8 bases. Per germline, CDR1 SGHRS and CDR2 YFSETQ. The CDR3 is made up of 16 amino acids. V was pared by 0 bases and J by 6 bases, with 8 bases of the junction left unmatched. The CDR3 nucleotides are TGCGCCAGCAGCTTGGCCGGACAGGGCTACAGCAATGAGCAGTTCTTC. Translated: CASSLAGQGYSNEQFF.

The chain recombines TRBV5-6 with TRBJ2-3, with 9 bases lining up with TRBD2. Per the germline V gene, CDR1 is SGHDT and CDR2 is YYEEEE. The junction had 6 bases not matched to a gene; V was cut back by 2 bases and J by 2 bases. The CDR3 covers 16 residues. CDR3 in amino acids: CASSLNLAGYTDTQYF. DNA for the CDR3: TGTGCCAGCAGCTTAAACCTAGCGGGGTACACAGATACGCAGTATTTT.

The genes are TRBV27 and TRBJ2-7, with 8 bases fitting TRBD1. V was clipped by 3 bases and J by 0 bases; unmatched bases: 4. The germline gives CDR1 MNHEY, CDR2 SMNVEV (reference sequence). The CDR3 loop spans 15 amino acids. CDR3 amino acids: CASSFQGQGSYEQYF. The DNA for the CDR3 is TGTGCCAGCAGTTTCCAAGGACAGGGCTCCTACGAGCAGTACTTC.

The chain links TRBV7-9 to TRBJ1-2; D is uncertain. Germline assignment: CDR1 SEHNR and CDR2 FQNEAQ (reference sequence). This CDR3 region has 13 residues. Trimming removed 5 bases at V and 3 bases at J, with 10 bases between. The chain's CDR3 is CASSEAMDYGYTF. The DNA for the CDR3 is TGTGCCAGCAGCGAGGCGATGGACTATGGCTACACCTTC.

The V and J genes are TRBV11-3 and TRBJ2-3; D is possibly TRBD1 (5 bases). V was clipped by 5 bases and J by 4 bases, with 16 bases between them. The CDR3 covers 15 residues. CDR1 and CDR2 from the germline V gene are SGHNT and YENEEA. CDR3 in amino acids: CASSLNSAGSDTQYF. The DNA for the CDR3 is TGTGCCAGCAGCCTCAACTCGGCAGGGTCAGATACGCAGTATTTT.

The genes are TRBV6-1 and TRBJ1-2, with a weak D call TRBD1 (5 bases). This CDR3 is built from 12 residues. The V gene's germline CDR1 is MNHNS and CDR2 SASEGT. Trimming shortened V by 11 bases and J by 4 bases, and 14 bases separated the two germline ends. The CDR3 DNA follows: TGTGCCGTCACGGAGACAGCCTATGGCTACACCTTC. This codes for CAVTETAYGYTF.

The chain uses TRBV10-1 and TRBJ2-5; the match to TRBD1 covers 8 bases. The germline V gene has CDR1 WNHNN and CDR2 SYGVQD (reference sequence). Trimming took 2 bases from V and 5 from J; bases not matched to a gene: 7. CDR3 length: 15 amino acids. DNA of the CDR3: TGCGCCAGCAGTGAGGGGGGCAGGACAGGGGAGACCCAGTACTTC. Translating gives CASSEGGRTGETQYF.

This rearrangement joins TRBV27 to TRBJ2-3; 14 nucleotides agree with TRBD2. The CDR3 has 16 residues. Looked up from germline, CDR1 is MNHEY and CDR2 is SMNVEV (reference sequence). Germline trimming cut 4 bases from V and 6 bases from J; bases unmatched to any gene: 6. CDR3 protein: CASSSRLAGGWDTQYF. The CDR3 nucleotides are TGTGCCAGCAGTTCAAGACTAGCGGGAGGGTGGGATACGCAGTATTTT.

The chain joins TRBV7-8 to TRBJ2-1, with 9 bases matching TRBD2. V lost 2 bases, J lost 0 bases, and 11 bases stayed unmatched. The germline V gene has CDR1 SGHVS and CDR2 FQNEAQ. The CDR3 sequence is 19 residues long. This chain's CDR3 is CASSLPRTAGGPSYNEQFF. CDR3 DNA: TGTGCCAGCAGCTTACCAAGGACGGCGGGAGGGCCCTCCTACAATGAGCAGTTCTTC. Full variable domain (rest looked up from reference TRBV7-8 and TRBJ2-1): GAGVSQSPRYKVAKRGQDVALRCDPISGHVSLFWYQQALGQGPEFLTYFQNEAQLDKSGLPSDRFFAERPEGSVSTLKIQRTQQEDSAVYLCASSLPRTAGGPSYNEQFFGPGTRLTVL.

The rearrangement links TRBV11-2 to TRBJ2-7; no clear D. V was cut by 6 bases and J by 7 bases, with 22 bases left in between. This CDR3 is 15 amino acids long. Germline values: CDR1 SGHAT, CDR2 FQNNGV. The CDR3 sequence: CASSNPGRPDAEQYF. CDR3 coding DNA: TGTGCCAGCAGTAATCCTGGGCGCCCTGATGCGGAGCAGTACTTC.

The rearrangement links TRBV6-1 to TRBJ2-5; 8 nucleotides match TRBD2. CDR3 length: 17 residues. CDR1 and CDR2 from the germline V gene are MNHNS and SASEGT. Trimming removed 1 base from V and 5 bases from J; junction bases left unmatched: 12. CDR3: CASSEVAGISYGETQYF. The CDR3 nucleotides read TGTGCCAGCAGTGAAGTAGCGGGGATATCCTACGGGGAGACCCAGTACTTC.

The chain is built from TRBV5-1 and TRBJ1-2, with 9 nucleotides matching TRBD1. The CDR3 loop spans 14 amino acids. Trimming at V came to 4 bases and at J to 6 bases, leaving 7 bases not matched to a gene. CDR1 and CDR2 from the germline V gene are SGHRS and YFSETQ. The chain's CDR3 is CASSKGQGYDGYTF. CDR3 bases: TGCGCCAGCAGCAAGGGACAGGGCTATGATGGCTACACCTTC. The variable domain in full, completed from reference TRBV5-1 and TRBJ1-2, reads KAGVTQTPRYLIKTRGQQVTLSCSPISGHRSVSWYQQTPGQGLQFLFEYFSETQRNKGNFPGRFSGRQFSNSRSEMNVSTLELGDSALYLCASSKGQGYDGYTFGSGTRLTVV.